These 20 T cell receptor beta chains originate from one sample sequenced in a study of CD8+CD57+ T cells in acquired aplastic anemia. Individuals selected for sequencing had exhibited CD8+CD57+ cell expansion on flow cytometry. Genomic DNA, the template, was used for profiling of the TCR beta VDJ and CDR3. A single record per CDR3 protein comes from TCRdb applying MiXCR to the reads. Found here are over 250,000 distinct CDR3 sequences, around three fifths of them singletons; the top ten hold under 1.5%. Sequencing was done on a sample of sorted CD4+, CD8+, or CD8+CD57+ T cells (not recorded which) from PBMCs. These receptors were taken from a human donor with aplastic anemia.

V is TRBV24-1 and J is TRBJ2-3; 12 nucleotides align to TRBD2. J was trimmed by 1 base and V by 3 bases; bases with no gene match: 10. This CDR3 comprises 19 residues. Germline V lookup: CDR1 KGHDR, CDR2 SFDVKD. The DNA of the CDR3 is TGTGCCACCAGTGATGAGACTAGCGGGAGCTCCCCTGGCACAGATACGCAGTATTTT. As protein: CATSDETSGSSPGTDTQYF.

The sample holds one count of this clonotype. The rearrangement joins TRBV13 to TRBJ2-3, with D perhaps given as TRBD1 or TRBD2 (5 bases each). Germline CDR1 is PRHDT and CDR2 is FYEKMQ (reference sequence). Trimming took off 3 bases at V and 2 bases at J, with 9 bases between the two ends. This CDR3 is built from 14 residues. CDR3 in DNA: TGTGCCAGCAGCTTTTTGGGGGACACAGATACGCAGTATTTT. Translating gives CASSFLGDTDTQYF.

The chain has TRBV7-9 and TRBJ2-7; 7 bases match TRBD2. Trimming took 0 bases from V and 0 from J; bases not matched to a gene: 5. The germline CDR1 and CDR2 sequences are SEHNR and FQNEAQ (reference sequence). The CDR3 length is 16 residues. Written as DNA, the CDR3 is TGTGCCAGCAGCTTAGCGAGCGGGGCCGACTCCTACGAGCAGTACTTC. It is translated as CASSLASGADSYEQYF. The full variable domain, rest sourced from reference TRBV7-9 and TRBJ2-7, is DTGVSQNPRHKITKRGQNVTFRCDPISEHNRLYWYRQTLGQGPEFLTYFQNEAQLEKSRLLSDRFSAERPKGSFSTLEIQRTEQGDSAMYLCASSLASGADSYEQYFGPGTRLTVT.

In its sample, this clonotype was seen a few times. The CDR3 DNA reads as TGTGCCACCAGCACGGGACTAGCGGGGGGTTCGTTGGATACGCAGTATTTT. Its protein product is CATSTGLAGGSLDTQYF. The chain combines TRBV15 with TRBJ2-3; TRBD2 matches 15 bases. J gave up 6 bases and V 4 bases, and 8 bases lay outside the gene matches. The CDR3 is made up of 17 amino acids. Germline V gene sequence: CDR1 LNHNV, CDR2 YYDKDF (reference sequence).

This clonotype was observed at least ten times. V is TRBV6-5 and J is TRBJ1-2, with D possibly matching TRBD1 (5 bases). Germline V gene data show CDR1 as MNHEY and CDR2 as SVGAGI. The CDR3 length is 17 residues. V shed 0 bases and J shed 5 bases, with 19 bases lying between them. The CDR3 here is CASSYSLTGGGVYGYTF. The CDR3 DNA is TGTGCCAGCAGTTACTCTCTTACTGGGGGAGGAGTGTATGGCTACACCTTC.

V is TRBV2 and J is TRBJ1-2; no definite D call. Trimming took off 6 bases at V and 5 bases at J, with 16 bases between the two ends. The CDR3 length is 14 residues. Germline-derived CDR1 and CDR2 are SNHLY and FYNNEI. This chain's CDR3 is CASSESRLGYGYTF. The CDR3 region has the DNA TGTGCCAGCAGCGAGAGTAGGTTGGGTTATGGCTACACCTTC.

This clonotype showed up many times. The chain carries TRBV7-8 and TRBJ2-4; 10 nucleotides line up with TRBD1. Trimming cost V 5 bases and J 7 bases; bases outside gene matches: 8. Germline V gene lookup returns CDR1 SGHVS and CDR2 FQNEAQ. The CDR3 sequence is 15 residues long. For the CDR3, the DNA is TGTGCCAGCAGCCGGGACAGGGGTTCGAGGAACATTCAGTACTTC. It codes for CASSRDRGSRNIQYF.

V usage is TRBV5-6 and J usage is TRBJ2-1, with D tentatively TRBD1 or TRBD2 (5 bases each). The CDR3 has 11 residues. Germline CDR1 and CDR2: SGHDT and YYEEEE. Trimming shortened V by 4 bases and J by 10 bases, and 9 bases separated the two germline ends. The CDR3, as DNA: TGTGCCAGCAGCGGCCGGGGCGAGCAGTTCTTC. Translated: CASSGRGEQFF.

Ten or more counts support this clonotype. The chain employs TRBV6-6 and TRBJ2-5, with D unresolved. The CDR3 sequence is 14 residues long. V was pared by 7 bases and J by 2 bases, with 14 bases between. CDR1 and CDR2 from the germline V gene are MNHNY and SVGAGI (reference sequence). The CDR3 DNA is TGTGCCAGCACTCTAACAGAATATCAAGAGACCCAGTACTTC. Its translation is CASTLTEYQETQYF.

This clonotype appeared many times. The CDR3 sequence is CASSPDSYEQYF. As DNA, the CDR3 is TGTGCCAGCTCACCAGACAGCTACGAGCAGTACTTC. The chain couples TRBV18 to TRBJ2-7, with D perhaps TRBD1 (5 bases). Germline assignment: CDR1 KGHSH and CDR2 LQKENI. Deletions cut 2 bases from V and 3 bases from J, with 5 bases between. This CDR3 spans 12 amino acids.

The chain combines TRBV9 with TRBJ2-7; no definite D call. The V end was cut by 0 bases, the J end by 0 bases, with 13 bases between. The CDR3 is made up of 16 amino acids. Per the germline V gene, CDR1 is SGDLS and CDR2 is YYNGEE. The CDR3 DNA reads as TGTGCCAGCAGCGTAGGTTGGTTTCAGAGCTCCTACGAGCAGTACTTC. This sequence encodes CASSVGWFQSSYEQYF.

The chain has TRBV10-3 and TRBJ2-3; no definite D call. CDR3 length equals 11 residues. Germline CDR1 is ENHRY and CDR2 is SYGVKD. Trimming took 11 bases from V and 11 from J, leaving 17 bases between them. The CDR3 protein is CAVNSLNEQYF. DNA of the CDR3: TGTGCCGTGAACAGCCTCAATGAGCAGTATTTT.

This clonotype was picked up a small number of times. The rearrangement links TRBV25-1 to TRBJ2-7; D unresolved. The ends were cut back, 1 base at V and 0 bases at J, with 7 bases in the middle. This CDR3 contains 14 residues. From germline, CDR1 is MGHDK and CDR2 SYGVNS. CDR3 region: CASSESGSSYEQYF. DNA of the CDR3: TGTGCCAGCAGTGAATCTGGAAGCTCCTACGAGCAGTACTTC.

The gene calls are TRBV3-1 and TRBJ1-2; D gene ambiguous. The CDR3 is made up of 14 amino acids. Germline CDR1 and CDR2: LGHDT and YNNKEL (reference sequence). Trimming took 0 bases from V and 3 from J, leaving 8 bases between them. The CDR3 is CASSQEGSDYGYTF. The CDR3 nucleotides are TGTGCCAGCAGCCAAGAGGGATCGGACTATGGCTACACCTTC.

This clonotype occurred many times. This sequence joins TRBV9 and TRBJ2-3, with D possibly matching TRBD2 (5 bases). V was cut by 0 bases and J by 4 bases, with 12 bases left in between. The CDR3 length is 15 residues. Germline V gene data show CDR1 as SGDLS and CDR2 as YYNGEE. The CDR3 nucleotides are TGTGCCAGCAGCGTAGGTACTAGTCGGGCAGATACGCAGTATTTT. Protein sequence: CASSVGTSRADTQYF.

The chain uses TRBV2 and TRBJ2-4, with D perhaps TRBD2 (8 bases). Germline V CDR1 and CDR2: SNHLY, FYNNEI. Trimming stripped 8 bases from V and 3 bases from J, with 14 bases between. The CDR3 spans 14 residues. This chain's CDR3 is CASDRAGGKNIQYF. The CDR3, as DNA: TGTGCCAGCGACAGGGCGGGGGGCAAAAACATTCAGTACTTC.

This chain links TRBV7-2 with TRBJ2-7, with 8 nucleotides matching TRBD1. The V gene's germline CDR1 is SGHTA and CDR2 FQGNSA. This CDR3 is 15 amino acids long. The V segment lost 5 bases and the J segment 3 bases; nucleotides outside the gene matches: 9. The CDR3 sequence is CASSTKDRAHYEQYF. CDR3 DNA: TGTGCCAGCAGCACCAAGGACAGGGCCCACTACGAGCAGTACTTC.

A single count supports this clonotype. This sequence joins TRBV7-3 and TRBJ2-3, with D perhaps being TRBD1 or TRBD2 (5 bases each). Trimming removed 5 bases at V and 2 bases at J, with 17 bases between. Germline loops: CDR1 SGHTA, CDR2 FQGTGA. The CDR3 has 16 residues. The CDR3 loop reads CASSPLGTYVTDTQYF. The CDR3 DNA reads TGTGCCAGCAGCCCCCTCGGGACGTACGTCACAGATACGCAGTATTTT.

J is TRBJ2-1 and V is TRBV24-1; D is unresolved. Germline V CDR1 and CDR2: KGHDR, SFDVKD. V gave up 3 bases and J gave up 5 bases, with 16 bases separating them. The CDR3 sequence is 16 residues long. The CDR3 protein is CATSDADFLRHNEQFF. CDR3 DNA sequence: TGTGCCACCAGTGATGCCGACTTCCTCAGGCACAATGAGCAGTTCTTC.

The chain is built from TRBV19 and TRBJ1-5; 7 bases agree with TRBD1. V lost 9 bases and J lost 0; bases outside the gene matches: 5. In germline, CDR1 is LNHDA, CDR2 SQIVND (reference sequence). The CDR3 contains 14 residues. CDR3 residues: CASGQAHSNQPQHF. CDR3 DNA: TGTGCCAGCGGACAGGCCCATAGCAATCAGCCCCAGCATTTT.